A selection of T cell receptor beta chains follows, all from one sample in a study of CD8 T cells in ankylosing spondylitis. One entry per CDR3 protein, called by TCRdb with MiXCR from the 5' RACE reads. Among about 39,000 distinct CDR3 sequences, about a tenth were seen once, and the ten largest hold 16%. The sequenced sample was blood, either unsorted or a sorted T cell fraction (not recorded which). The receptor source for this set is a male donor with ankylosing spondylitis or in good health (not recorded which). CDR3s include the opening cysteine and the closing phenylalanine or tryptophan. Fields, in order: J gene, clone size, V gene, D gene, CDR3 protein, CDR3 DNA. A D gene is named only where the DNA matches it firmly. Size values are once, few and many counts, or a class for expanded clones, and some rows have none.

TRBJ1-3 | many | TRBV7-9 | NA | CASSSGGTGNTIYF | TGTGCCAGCAGCTCCGGGGGAACTGGAAACACCATATATTTT
TRBJ2-1 | many | TRBV27 | NA | CASSPASNPYNEQFF | TGTGCCAGCAGTCCAGCTAGCAACCCCTACAATGAGCAGTTCTTC
TRBJ2-5 | many | TRBV9 | NA | CASSSGTQETQYF | TGTGCCAGCAGCTCAGGGACCCAAGAGACCCAGTACTTC
TRBJ2-1 | many | TRBV30 | NA | CAWSGVRSEQFF | TGTGCCTGGAGTGGAGTGCGGAGTGAGCAGTTCTTC
TRBJ2-2 | many | TRBV7-3 | NA | CASSLQGGSNTGELFF | TGTGCCAGCAGCCTACAAGGGGGATCGAACACCGGGGAGCTGTTTTTT
TRBJ1-1 | many | TRBV20-1 | NA | CSASTPMNTNTEAFF | TGCAGTGCTAGCACCCCGATGAATACGAACACTGAAGCTTTCTTT
TRBJ2-7 | NA | TRBV7-9 | NA | CASSLGDVAYEQYF | TGTGCCAGCAGCTTAGGGGACGTCGCCTACGAGCAGTACTTC
TRBJ2-7 | many | TRBV7-8 | NA | CASSFVRDTSYEQYF | TGTGCCAGCAGCTTCGTCCGGGACACTTCCTACGAGCAGTACTTC
TRBJ1-1 | many | TRBV25-1 | NA | CASSEGTAEAFF | TGTGCCAGCAGTGAGGGTACCGCTGAAGCTTTCTTT
TRBJ1-4 | NA | TRBV29-1 | NA | CSVAVYEKLFF | TGCAGCGTTGCCGTGTATGAAAAACTGTTTTTT
TRBJ2-7 | NA | TRBV4-3 | NA | CASSQDGARQYF | TGCGCCAGCAGCCAAGATGGAGCAAGGCAGTACTTC
TRBJ1-1 | many | TRBV12-3/TRBV12-4 | TRBD1 | CASSPGGTVNTEAFF | TGTGCCAGCAGTCCAGGGGGGACAGTGAACACTGAAGCTTTCTTT
TRBJ2-5 | many | TRBV7-9 | NA | CASSPAGKETQYF | TGTGCCAGCAGCCCGGCGGGAAAAGAGACCCAGTACTTC
TRBJ2-3 | NA | TRBV4-1 | TRBD2 | CASSQDPRGLAGGRYF | TGCGCCAGCAGCCAAGATCCCCGAGGACTAGCGGGAGGACGGTATTTT
TRBJ1-2 | NA | TRBV13 | TRBD1 | CAIGPLWFGTGGNYGYTF | TGTGCCATCGGCCCTTTGTGGTTTGGGACAGGGGGAAACTATGGCTACACCTTC
TRBJ1-4 | many | TRBV20-1 | TRBD1 | CSAIQGAGNEKLFF | TGCAGTGCTATCCAGGGGGCGGGTAATGAAAAACTGTTTTTT
TRBJ2-7 | many | TRBV4-1 | TRBD1 | CASSQVLGQGVGEQYF | TGCGCCAGCAGCCAAGTTCTGGGACAGGGGGTCGGCGAGCAGTACTTC
TRBJ2-2 | many | TRBV7-2 | NA | CASSLARTGELFF | TGTGCCAGCAGCTTAGCGCGAACCGGGGAGCTGTTTTTT
TRBJ2-7 | many | TRBV20-1 | TRBD2 | CSARAGGRGNEQYF | TGCAGTGCTAGAGCGGGAGGTCGGGGTAACGAGCAGTACTTC
TRBJ2-3 | many | TRBV27 | NA | CASSLSGRTRPRDTQYF | TGTGCCAGCAGTTTATCGGGGCGGACCCGCCCACGGGATACGCAGTATTTT
TRBJ2-7 | many | TRBV4-3 | NA | CASSQELPYEQYF | TGCGCCAGCAGCCAGGAGCTACCCTACGAGCAGTACTTC
TRBJ1-1 | many | TRBV29-1 | NA | CSVDLGDTEAFF | TGCAGCGTTGATCTGGGGGACACTGAAGCTTTCTTT
TRBJ1-1 | NA | TRBV7-2 | NA | CASSSGTLNTEAFF | TGTGCCAGCAGCTCCGGGACGTTGAACACTGAAGCTTTCTTT
TRBJ2-1 | many | TRBV7-3 | TRBD2 | CASSLQREAEQFF | TGTGCCAGCAGCTTACAGCGGGAGGCTGAGCAGTTCTTC
TRBJ2-1 | many | TRBV4-3 | TRBD2 | CASSPYSSGADNEQFF | TGCGCCAGCAGCCCCTATTCTAGCGGGGCTGACAATGAGCAGTTCTTC
TRBJ2-2 | many | TRBV5-1 | TRBD2 | CASSLDPAGANTGELFF | TGCGCCAGCAGCTTGGACCCAGCGGGAGCGAACACCGGGGAGCTGTTTTTT
TRBJ2-7 | many | TRBV6-2/TRBV6-3 | TRBD2 | CASRFSSGGSYEQYF | TGTGCCAGCAGATTCTCTAGCGGGGGGAGCTACGAGCAGTACTTC
TRBJ2-1 | many | TRBV5-1 | TRBD2 | CASRSGTSCYNEQFF | TGCGCCAGCAGATCCGGGACTAGCTGCTACAATGAGCAGTTCTTC
TRBJ2-1 | many | TRBV7-9 | NA | CASSSTVDEQFF | TGTGCCAGCAGCTCCACGGTTGATGAGCAGTTCTTC
TRBJ2-3 | many | TRBV5-1 | NA | CASSATDTQYF | TGCGCCAGCAGCGCCACAGATACGCAGTATTTT
TRBJ1-1 | few | TRBV7-2 | NA | CASSLSAVEAFF | TGTGCCAGCAGCTTATCGGCGGTCGAAGCTTTCTTT